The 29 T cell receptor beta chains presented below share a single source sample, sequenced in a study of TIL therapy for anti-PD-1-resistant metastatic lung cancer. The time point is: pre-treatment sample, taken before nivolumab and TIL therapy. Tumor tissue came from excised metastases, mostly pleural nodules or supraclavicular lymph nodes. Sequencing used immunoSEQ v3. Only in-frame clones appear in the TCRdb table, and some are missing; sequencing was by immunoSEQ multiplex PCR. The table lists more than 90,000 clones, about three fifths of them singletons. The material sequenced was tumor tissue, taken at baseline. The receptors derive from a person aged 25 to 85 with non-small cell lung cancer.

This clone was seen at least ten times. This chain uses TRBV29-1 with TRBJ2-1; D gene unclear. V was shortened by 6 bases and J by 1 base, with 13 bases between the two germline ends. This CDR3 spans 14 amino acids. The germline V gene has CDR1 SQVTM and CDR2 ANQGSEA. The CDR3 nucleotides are TGCAGCGTGGTGCCTTGGGATTCCTACAATGAGCAGTTCTTC. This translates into CSVVPWDSYNEQFF.

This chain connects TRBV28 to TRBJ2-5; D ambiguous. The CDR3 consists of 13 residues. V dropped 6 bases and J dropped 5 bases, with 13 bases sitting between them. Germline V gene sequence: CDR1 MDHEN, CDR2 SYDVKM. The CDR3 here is CASSPPSTETQYF. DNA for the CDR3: TGTGCCAGCAGCCCACCCAGCACTGAGACCCAGTACTTC. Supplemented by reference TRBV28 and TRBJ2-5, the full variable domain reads DVKVTQSSRYLVKRTGEKVFLECVQDMDHENMFWYRQDPGLGLRLIYFSYDVKMKEKGDIPEGYSVSREKKERFSLILESASTNQTSMYLCASSPPSTETQYFGPGTRLLVL.

CDR3 DNA sequence: TGTGCCAGCCCCACGGAGGCGGGGGACCTACAAGAGACCCAGTACTTC. Protein sequence: CASPTEAGDLQETQYF. V gene TRBV2 combines with J gene TRBJ2-5; 7 nucleotides agree with TRBD2. J lost 2 bases, V lost 8 bases, and 14 bases had no gene match. The CDR3 spans 16 residues. The germline V gene encodes CDR1 SNHLY and CDR2 FYNNEI.

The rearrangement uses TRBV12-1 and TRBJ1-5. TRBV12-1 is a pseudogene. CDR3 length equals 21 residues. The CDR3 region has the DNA TGTGCCAGCAGCTTTGCGCGGATCTGGGAGGGGGGCGTCCATAGCAATCAGCCCCAGCATTTT. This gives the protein CASSFARIWEGGVHSNQPQHF.

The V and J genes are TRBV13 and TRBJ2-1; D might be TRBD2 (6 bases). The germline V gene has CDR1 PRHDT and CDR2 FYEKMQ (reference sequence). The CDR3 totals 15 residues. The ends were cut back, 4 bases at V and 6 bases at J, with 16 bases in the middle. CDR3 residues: CASSWGLHSPNEQFF. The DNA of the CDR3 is TGTGCCAGCAGCTGGGGACTCCACTCCCCCAATGAGCAGTTCTTC. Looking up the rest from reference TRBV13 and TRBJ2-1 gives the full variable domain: AAGVIQSPRHLIKEKRETATLKCYPIPRHDTVYWYQQGPGQDPQFLISFYEKMQSDKGSIPDRFSAQQFSDYHSELNMSSLELGDSALYFCASSWGLHSPNEQFFGPGTRLTVL.

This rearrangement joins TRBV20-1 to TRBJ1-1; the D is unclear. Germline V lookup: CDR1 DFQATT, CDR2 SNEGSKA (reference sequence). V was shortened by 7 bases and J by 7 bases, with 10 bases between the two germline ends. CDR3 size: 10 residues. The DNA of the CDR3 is TGCAGTGTCAAGGATTATGAAGCTTTCTTT. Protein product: CSVKDYEAFF.

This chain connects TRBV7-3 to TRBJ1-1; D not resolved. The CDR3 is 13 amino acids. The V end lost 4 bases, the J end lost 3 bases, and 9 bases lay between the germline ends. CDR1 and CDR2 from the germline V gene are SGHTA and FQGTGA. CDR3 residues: CASSSYKDTEAFF. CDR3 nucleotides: TGTGCCAGCAGCTCATACAAGGACACTGAAGCTTTCTTT.

The CDR3 reads CASSPLKNTEAFF. The DNA of the CDR3 is TGTGCCAGCAGCCCCCTGAAGAACACTGAAGCTTTCTTT. The genes are TRBV5-6 and TRBJ1-1; D is uncertain. V was cut by 4 bases and J by 1 base, with 8 bases left in between. This CDR3 is 13 amino acids long. The V gene's germline CDR1 is SGHDT and CDR2 YYEEEE.

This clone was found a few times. The CDR3 nucleotides are TGTGCCAGCAGCTTAGCCAGACAGGTGAACACTGAAGCTTTCTTT. This sequence encodes CASSLARQVNTEAFF. The rearrangement joins TRBV7-2 to TRBJ1-1, with D possibly matching TRBD1 (6 bases). CDR1 SGHTA and CDR2 FQGNSA come from the germline V gene. The CDR3 runs to 15 residues. V was trimmed by 0 bases and J by 0 bases, leaving 8 bases between them.

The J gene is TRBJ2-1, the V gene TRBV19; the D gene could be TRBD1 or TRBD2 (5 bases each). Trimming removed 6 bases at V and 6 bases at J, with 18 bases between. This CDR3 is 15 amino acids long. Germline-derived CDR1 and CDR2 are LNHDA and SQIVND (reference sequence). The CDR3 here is CASRNPGMGVNEQFF. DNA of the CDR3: TGTGCCAGTAGGAATCCGGGGATGGGGGTCAATGAGCAGTTCTTC.

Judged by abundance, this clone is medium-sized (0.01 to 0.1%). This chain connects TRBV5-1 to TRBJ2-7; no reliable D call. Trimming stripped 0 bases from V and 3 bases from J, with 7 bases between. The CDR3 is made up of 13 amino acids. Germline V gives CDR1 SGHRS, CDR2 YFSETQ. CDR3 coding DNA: TGCGCCAGCAGCTTGGACGGCGACTACGAGCAGTACTTC. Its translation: CASSLDGDYEQYF.

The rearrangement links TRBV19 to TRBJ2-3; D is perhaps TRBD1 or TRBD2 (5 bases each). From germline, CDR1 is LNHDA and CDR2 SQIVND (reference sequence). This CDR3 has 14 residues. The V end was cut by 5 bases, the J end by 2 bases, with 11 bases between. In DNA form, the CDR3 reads TGTGCCAGTAGTCTAGGGACCTCCACAGATACGCAGTATTTT. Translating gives CASSLGTSTDTQYF.

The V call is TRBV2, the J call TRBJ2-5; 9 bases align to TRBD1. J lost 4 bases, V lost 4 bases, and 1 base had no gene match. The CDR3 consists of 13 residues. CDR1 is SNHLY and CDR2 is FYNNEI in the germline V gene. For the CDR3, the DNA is TGTGCCAGCAGTGGACAGGGGGGAGAGACCCAGTACTTC. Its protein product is CASSGQGGETQYF.

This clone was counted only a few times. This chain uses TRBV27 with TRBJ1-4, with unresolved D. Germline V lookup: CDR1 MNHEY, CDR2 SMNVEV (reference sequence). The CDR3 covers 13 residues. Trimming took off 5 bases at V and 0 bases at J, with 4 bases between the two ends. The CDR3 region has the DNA TGTGCCAGCAGTCCCACAACTAATGAAAAACTGTTTTTT. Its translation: CASSPTTNEKLFF.

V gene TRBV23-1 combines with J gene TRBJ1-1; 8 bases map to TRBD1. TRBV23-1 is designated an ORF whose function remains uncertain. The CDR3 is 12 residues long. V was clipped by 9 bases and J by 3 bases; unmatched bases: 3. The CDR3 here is CASETGDTEAFF. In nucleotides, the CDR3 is TGCGCCAGTGAGACAGGGGACACTGAAGCTTTCTTT.

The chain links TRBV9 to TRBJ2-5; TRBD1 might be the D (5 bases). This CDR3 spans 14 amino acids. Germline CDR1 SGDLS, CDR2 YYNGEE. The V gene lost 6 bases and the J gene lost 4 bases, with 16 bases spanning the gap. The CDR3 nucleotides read TGTGCCAGCACCATAGGGGCAGGGCGAGAGACCCAGTACTTC. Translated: CASTIGAGRETQYF.

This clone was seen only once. This chain's CDR3 is CASSKASGSTDTQYF. The CDR3 nucleotides read TGTGCCAGCAGCAAAGCTAGCGGGAGTACGGATACGCAGTATTTT. This chain links TRBV13 with TRBJ2-3, with 10 bases fitting TRBD2. Germline V CDR1 and CDR2: PRHDT, FYEKMQ (reference sequence). The junction had 8 bases not matched to a gene; V was cut back by 5 bases and J by 6 bases. This CDR3 comprises 15 residues.

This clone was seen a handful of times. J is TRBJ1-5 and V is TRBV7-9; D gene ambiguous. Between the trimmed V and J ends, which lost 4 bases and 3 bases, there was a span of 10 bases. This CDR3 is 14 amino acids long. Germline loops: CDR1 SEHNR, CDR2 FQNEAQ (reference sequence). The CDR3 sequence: CASSYDTINQPQHF. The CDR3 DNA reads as TGTGCCAGCAGCTACGACACCATCAATCAGCCCCAGCATTTT. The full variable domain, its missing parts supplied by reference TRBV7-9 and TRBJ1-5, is DTGVSQNPRHKITKRGQNVTFRCDPISEHNRLYWYRQTLGQGPEFLTYFQNEAQLEKSRLLSDRFSAERPKGSFSTLEIQRTEQGDSAMYLCASSYDTINQPQHFGDGTRLSIL.

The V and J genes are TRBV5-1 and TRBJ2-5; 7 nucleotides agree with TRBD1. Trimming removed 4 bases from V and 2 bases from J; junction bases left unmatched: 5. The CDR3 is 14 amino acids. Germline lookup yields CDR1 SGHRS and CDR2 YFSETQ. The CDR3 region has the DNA TGCGCCAGCAGCCTATGGGGACAGCAAGAGACCCAGTACTTC. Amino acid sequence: CASSLWGQQETQYF.

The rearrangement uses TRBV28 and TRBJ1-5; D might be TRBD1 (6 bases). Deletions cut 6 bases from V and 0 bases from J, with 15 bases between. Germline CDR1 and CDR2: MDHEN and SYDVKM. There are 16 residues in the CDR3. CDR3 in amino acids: CASRSWDIYSNQPQHF. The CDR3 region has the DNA TGTGCCAGCAGATCCTGGGACATTTATAGCAATCAGCCCCAGCATTTT.

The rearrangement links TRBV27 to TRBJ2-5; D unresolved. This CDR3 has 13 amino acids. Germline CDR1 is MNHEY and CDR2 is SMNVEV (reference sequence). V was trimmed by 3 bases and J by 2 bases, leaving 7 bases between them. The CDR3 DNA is TGTGCCAGCAGTTTTGGGATACAAGAGACCCAGTACTTC. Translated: CASSFGIQETQYF.

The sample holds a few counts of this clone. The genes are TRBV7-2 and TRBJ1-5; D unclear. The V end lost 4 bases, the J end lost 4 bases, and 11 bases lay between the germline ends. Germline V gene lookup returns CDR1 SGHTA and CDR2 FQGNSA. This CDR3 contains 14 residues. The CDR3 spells CASSYHSFNQPQHF. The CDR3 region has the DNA TGTGCCAGCAGCTATCACAGTTTTAATCAGCCCCAGCATTTT.

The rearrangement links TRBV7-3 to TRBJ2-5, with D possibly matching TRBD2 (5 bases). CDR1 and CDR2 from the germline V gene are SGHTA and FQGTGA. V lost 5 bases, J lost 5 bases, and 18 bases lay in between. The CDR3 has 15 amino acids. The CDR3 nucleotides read TGTGCCAGCAGCCAATCGGGTGGGCGCGGGGAGACCCAGTACTTC. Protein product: CASSQSGGRGETQYF.

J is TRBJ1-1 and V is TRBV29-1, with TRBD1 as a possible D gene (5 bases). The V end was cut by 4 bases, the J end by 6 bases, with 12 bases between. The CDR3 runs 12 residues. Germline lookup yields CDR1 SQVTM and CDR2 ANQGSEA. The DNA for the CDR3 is TGCAGCGTTGGGGGCGCAAGGTCTGAAGCTTTCTTT. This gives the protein CSVGGARSEAFF.

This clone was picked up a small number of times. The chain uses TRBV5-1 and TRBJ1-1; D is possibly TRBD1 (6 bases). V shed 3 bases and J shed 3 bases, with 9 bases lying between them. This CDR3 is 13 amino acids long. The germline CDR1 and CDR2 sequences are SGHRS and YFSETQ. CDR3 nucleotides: TGCGCCAGCAGCTACACAGGGTACACTGAAGCTTTCTTT. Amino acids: CASSYTGYTEAFF.

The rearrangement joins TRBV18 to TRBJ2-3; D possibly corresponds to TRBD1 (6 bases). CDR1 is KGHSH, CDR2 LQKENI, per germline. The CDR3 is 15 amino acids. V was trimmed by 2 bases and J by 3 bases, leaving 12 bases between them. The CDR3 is CASSPIYRETDTQYF. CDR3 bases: TGTGCCAGCTCACCAATATACAGGGAAACAGATACGCAGTATTTT.

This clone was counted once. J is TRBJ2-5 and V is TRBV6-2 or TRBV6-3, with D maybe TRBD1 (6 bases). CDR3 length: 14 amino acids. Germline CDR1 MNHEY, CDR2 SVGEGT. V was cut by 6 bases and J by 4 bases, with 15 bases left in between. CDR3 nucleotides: TGTGCCAGCAGCTCAGCCACAGGGAGAGAGACCCAGTACTTC. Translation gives CASSSATGRETQYF.

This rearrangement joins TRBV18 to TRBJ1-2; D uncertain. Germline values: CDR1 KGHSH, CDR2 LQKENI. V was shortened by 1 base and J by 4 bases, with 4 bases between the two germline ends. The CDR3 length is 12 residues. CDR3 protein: CASSPQGYGYTF. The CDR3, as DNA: TGTGCCAGCTCACCACAGGGCTATGGCTACACCTTC.

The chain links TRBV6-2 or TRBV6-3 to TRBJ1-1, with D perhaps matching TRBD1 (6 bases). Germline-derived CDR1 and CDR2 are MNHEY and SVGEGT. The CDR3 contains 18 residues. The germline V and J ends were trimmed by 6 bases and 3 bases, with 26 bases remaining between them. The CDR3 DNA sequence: TGTGCCAGCAGCCCCCCAGGGACAAAACCCAGCAGGGACACTGAAGCTTTCTTT. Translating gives CASSPPGTKPSRDTEAFF.